This T cell receptor (beta chain) was profiled in a study of T cell responses to AZD1222 COVID-19 vaccine. Study at large: Pooled samples include second doses given at about 4 or 12 weeks. General study points: Spike-specific TCR breadth and depth went up after people got two AZD1222 doses. Baseline testing showed seropositivity in only a handful of AZD1222 recipients. Clonal diversity was possibly underestimated, and the donors were mostly white British, with more females.

There are 13 residues in the CDR3. In germline, CDR1 is SNHLY, CDR2 FYNNEI. The V gene lost 7 bases and the J gene lost 4 bases, with 13 bases spanning the gap. The assay was immunoSEQ multiplex PCR, and TCRdb's table has in-frame clones only and misses some. The sample lists some 120,000 clones, around 87% seen once, with about 1.2% in the top ten. This clone was observed a few times. Its antigen is undetermined. The V and J genes are TRBV2 and TRBJ1-2, with D possibly matching TRBD1 (5 bases). Sample: peripheral blood, taken on day 0 of AZD1222 vaccination. This clonotype originated in an adult in good health. The CDR3 bases are TGTGCCAGCACCAGGGACCGCCTCTATGGCTACACCTTC. Protein: CASTRDRLYGYTF.